Detailed here is one TCR beta chain. These data belong to a study of blood T cells in healthy people across ages. V trimming: 5 bases; J trimming: 5 bases; junction bases outside the gene matches: 7. The germline gives CDR1 SGHTA, CDR2 FQGNSA. The CDR3 consists of 16 residues. PCR was performed a second time for about 7 to 12 cycles using a sample-barcoded 5' primer and a J-beta primer mix. TCRdb re-analysed the 5' RACE reads in MiXCR, keeping a single row per CDR3 protein. The sample consists of 1.4 million to 1.5 million distinct CDR3 sequences, roughly 45% of them appearing once. This chain connects TRBV7-2 to TRBJ2-5; 14 bases map to TRBD2. Sequencing input: blood. This clonotype originated in a woman between 18 and 29 years old in good health. CDR3 protein: CASSRQTSGGAETQYF. The CDR3 DNA is TGTGCCAGCAGCCGCCAGACTAGCGGGGGGGCCGAGACCCAGTACTTC.